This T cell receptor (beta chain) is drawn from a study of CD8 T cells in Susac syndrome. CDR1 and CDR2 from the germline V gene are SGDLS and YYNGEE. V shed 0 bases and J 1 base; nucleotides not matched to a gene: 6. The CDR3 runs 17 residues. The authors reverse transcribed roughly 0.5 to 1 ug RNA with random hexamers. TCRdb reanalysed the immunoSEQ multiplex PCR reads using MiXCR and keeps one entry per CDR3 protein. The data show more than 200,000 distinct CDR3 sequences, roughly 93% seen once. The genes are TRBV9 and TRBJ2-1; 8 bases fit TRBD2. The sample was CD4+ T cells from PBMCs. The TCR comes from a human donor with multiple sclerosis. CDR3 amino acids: CASSVGAGGSSYNEQFF. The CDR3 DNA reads TGTGCCAGCAGCGTAGGGGCGGGGGGCTCTTCCTACAATGAGCAGTTCTTC. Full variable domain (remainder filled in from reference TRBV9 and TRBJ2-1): DSGVTQTPKHLITATGQRVTLRCSPRSGDLSVYWYQQSLDQGLQFLIQYYNGEERAKGNILERFSAQQFPDLHSELNLSSLELGDSALYFCASSVGAGGSSYNEQFFGPGTRLTVL.